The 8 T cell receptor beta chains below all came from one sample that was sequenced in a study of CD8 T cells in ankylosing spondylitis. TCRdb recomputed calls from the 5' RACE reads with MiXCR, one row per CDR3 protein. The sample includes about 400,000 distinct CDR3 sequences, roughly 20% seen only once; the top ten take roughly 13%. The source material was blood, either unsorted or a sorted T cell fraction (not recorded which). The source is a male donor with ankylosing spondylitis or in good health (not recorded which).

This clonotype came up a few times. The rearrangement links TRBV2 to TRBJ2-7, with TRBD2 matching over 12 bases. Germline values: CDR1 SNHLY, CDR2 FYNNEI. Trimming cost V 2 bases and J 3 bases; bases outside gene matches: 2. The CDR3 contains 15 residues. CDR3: CASSELAGGIYEQYF. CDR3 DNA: TGTGCCAGCAGTGAACTAGCGGGGGGGATCTACGAGCAGTACTTC.

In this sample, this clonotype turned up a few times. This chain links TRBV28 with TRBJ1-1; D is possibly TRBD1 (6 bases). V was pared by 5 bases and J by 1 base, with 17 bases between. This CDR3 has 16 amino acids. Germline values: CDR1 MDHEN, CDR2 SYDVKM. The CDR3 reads CASSLIPETGNTEAFF. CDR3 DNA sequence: TGTGCCAGCAGTCTGATCCCCGAGACAGGGAACACTGAAGCTTTCTTT.

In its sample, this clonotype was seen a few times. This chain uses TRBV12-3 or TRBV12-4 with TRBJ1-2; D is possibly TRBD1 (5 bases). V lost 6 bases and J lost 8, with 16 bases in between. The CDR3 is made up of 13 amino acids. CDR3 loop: CASSPTAVRGYTF. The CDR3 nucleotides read TGTGCCAGCAGCCCGACAGCCGTCCGGGGCTACACCTTC.

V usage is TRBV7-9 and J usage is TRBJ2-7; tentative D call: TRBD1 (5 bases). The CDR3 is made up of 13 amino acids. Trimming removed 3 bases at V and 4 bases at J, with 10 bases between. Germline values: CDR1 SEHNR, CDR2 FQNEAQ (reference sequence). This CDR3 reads CASSFPGRYEQYF. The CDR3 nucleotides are TGTGCCAGCAGCTTCCCAGGGCGGTACGAGCAGTACTTC.

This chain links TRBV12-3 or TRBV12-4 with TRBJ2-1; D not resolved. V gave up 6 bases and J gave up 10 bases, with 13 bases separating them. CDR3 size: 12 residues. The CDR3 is CASSPGFSEQFF. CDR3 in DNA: TGTGCCAGCAGCCCCGGATTCTCCGAGCAGTTCTTC.

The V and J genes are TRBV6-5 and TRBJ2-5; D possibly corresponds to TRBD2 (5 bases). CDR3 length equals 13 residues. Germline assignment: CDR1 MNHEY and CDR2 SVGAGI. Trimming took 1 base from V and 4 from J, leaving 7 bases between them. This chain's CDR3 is CASSYFGVETQYF. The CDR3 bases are TGTGCCAGCAGTTACTTCGGGGTAGAGACCCAGTACTTC.

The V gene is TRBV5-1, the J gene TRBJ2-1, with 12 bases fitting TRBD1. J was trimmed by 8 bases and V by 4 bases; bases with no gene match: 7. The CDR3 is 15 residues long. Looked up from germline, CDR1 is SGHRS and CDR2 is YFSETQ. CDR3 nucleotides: TGCGCCAGCAGCCCCACCGGGACAGGGGGCGATGAGCAGTTCTTC. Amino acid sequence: CASSPTGTGGDEQFF.

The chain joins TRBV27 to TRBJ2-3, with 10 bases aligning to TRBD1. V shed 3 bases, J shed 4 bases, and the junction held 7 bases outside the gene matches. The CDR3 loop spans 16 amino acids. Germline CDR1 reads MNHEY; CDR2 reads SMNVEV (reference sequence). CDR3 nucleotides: TGTGCCAGCAGTTTGCTGGCGACAGGGGGCTCAGATACGCAGTATTTT. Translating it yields CASSLLATGGSDTQYF.